This passage covers 28 T cell receptor beta chains from one sample sequenced in a study of PD-1 blockade in classical Hodgkin lymphoma. Noted time point: newly diagnosed, previously untreated cHL patient sample. Repertoires were generated with immunoSEQ multiplex PCR, while TCRdb's copy carries only in-frame clones and drops some. The table has about 25,000 clones, over 85% seen once. The sample taken for sequencing was peripheral blood mononuclear cells (PBMCs). These receptors all stem from a human donor with classical Hodgkin lymphoma.

The chain is built from TRBV10-2 and TRBJ2-1, with D possibly matching TRBD1 (6 bases). The germline CDR1 and CDR2 sequences are WSHSY and SAAADI. CDR3 length: 13 amino acids. Trimming pared 8 bases from V and 7 bases from J, leaving 15 bases between. In DNA, the CDR3 is TGCGCCAGCCGGAGGCAGGGGTGGAATGAGCAGTTCTTC. Amino acids: CASRRQGWNEQFF.

The chain links TRBV28 to TRBJ2-7, with D tentatively TRBD1 (5 bases). V shed 5 bases and J shed 7 bases, with 21 bases lying between them. The CDR3 covers 15 residues. In germline, CDR1 is MDHEN, CDR2 SYDVKM. The CDR3 nucleotides are TGTGCCAGCAGTACGCCTGCGGATCAAGCAGGGGAGCAGTACTTC. Protein sequence: CASSTPADQAGEQYF.

This chain links TRBV6-5 with TRBJ1-5; maybe TRBD1 (5 bases). Germline V gene data show CDR1 as MNHEY and CDR2 as SVGAGI. V gave up 2 bases and J gave up 4 bases, with 9 bases separating them. CDR3 length: 14 amino acids. CDR3 loop: CASSYAAGNQPQHF. In DNA, the CDR3 is TGTGCCAGCAGTTACGCAGCAGGGAATCAGCCCCAGCATTTT.

CDR3 DNA sequence: TGTGCCATCAGGGCCCCCCAAGAGACCCAGTACTTC. Protein sequence: CAIRAPQETQYF. The chain recombines TRBV10-3 with TRBJ2-5; D gene ambiguous. Germline V lookup: CDR1 ENHRY, CDR2 SYGVKD. Between the trimmed V and J ends, which lost 6 bases and 1 base, there was a span of 6 bases. The CDR3 consists of 12 residues.

The V gene is TRBV5-5, the J gene TRBJ2-3; D may be TRBD2 (5 bases). V dropped 3 bases and J dropped 5 bases, with 13 bases sitting between them. CDR1 and CDR2 from the germline V gene are SGHKS and YYEKEE (reference sequence). This CDR3 is built from 14 residues. The chain's CDR3 is CASSWELGIDTQYF. DNA of the CDR3: TGTGCCAGCAGCTGGGAACTAGGGATAGATACGCAGTATTTT.

V usage is TRBV9 and J usage is TRBJ2-3; 13 bases line up with TRBD2. The germline V gene encodes CDR1 SGDLS and CDR2 YYNGEE. The CDR3 runs 19 residues. V lost 4 bases, J lost 1 base, and 12 bases stayed unmatched. CDR3 sequence reads: CASSPSGLAGIWGTDTQYF. The CDR3 nucleotides are TGTGCCAGCAGCCCCTCGGGACTAGCGGGGATATGGGGCACAGATACGCAGTATTTT.

This clone was counted a single time. In DNA, the CDR3 is TGTGCCAGCAGCGACCGGGACAGGGTGGCCTACGAGCAGTACTTC. It yields the protein CASSDRDRVAYEQYF. This chain links TRBV5-6 with TRBJ2-7; 9 bases fit TRBD1. Looked up from germline, CDR1 is SGHDT and CDR2 is YYEEEE. The CDR3 loop spans 15 amino acids. J lost 2 bases, V lost 4 bases, and 7 bases had no gene match.

This rearrangement joins TRBV15 to TRBJ2-7; 7 bases agree with TRBD1. The trim removed 5 bases at V and 7 bases at J, leaving 11 bases unmatched. The CDR3 is made up of 14 amino acids. The V gene's germline CDR1 is LNHNV and CDR2 YYDKDF (reference sequence). In DNA, the CDR3 is TGTGCCACCAGCTCAGCAGGGGGATCGCGGGAGCAGTACTTC. This codes for CATSSAGGSREQYF.

The rearrangement links TRBV6-5 to TRBJ2-7; TRBD1 agrees at 7 bases. V lost 4 bases, J lost 1 base, and 4 bases stayed unmatched. Germline-derived CDR1 and CDR2 are MNHEY and SVGAGI. This CDR3 spans 14 amino acids. CDR3 sequence (DNA): TGTGCCAGCAGTTTAGGACAGGTATCCTACGAGCAGTACTTC. Translating gives CASSLGQVSYEQYF.

The rearrangement uses TRBV7-9 and TRBJ1-5; no definite D call. CDR3 size: 12 residues. V dropped 1 base and J dropped 9 bases, with 7 bases sitting between them. Germline-derived CDR1 and CDR2 are SEHNR and FQNEAQ (reference sequence). This CDR3 is CASSLGYGPQHF. CDR3 sequence (DNA): TGTGCCAGCAGCTTAGGGTATGGGCCCCAGCATTTT.

The chain uses TRBV6-6 and TRBJ1-1, with D unresolved. Trimming pared 2 bases from V and 0 bases from J, leaving 4 bases between. The CDR3 has 13 amino acids. Per the germline V gene, CDR1 is MNHNY and CDR2 is SVGAGI (reference sequence). The CDR3 sequence is CASSYTVNTEAFF. In DNA, the CDR3 is TGTGCCAGCAGTTACACTGTGAACACTGAAGCTTTCTTT.

The chain combines TRBV4-2 with TRBJ1-1; no firm D call. With 3 bases removed from V and 5 bases from J, the gap between germline ends came to 13 bases. CDR1 and CDR2 from the germline V gene are LGHNA and YNFKEQ. CDR3 size: 14 residues. CDR3 protein: CASSQGPCRTEAFF. CDR3 nucleotides: TGTGCCAGCAGCCAGGGCCCTTGCCGGACTGAAGCTTTCTTT.

The chain carries TRBV12-5 and TRBJ2-3; D gene uncertain. CDR3 length: 15 amino acids. V lost 0 bases, J lost 1 base, and 8 bases lay in between. Germline-derived CDR1 and CDR2 are LGHNT and FRNRAP. The CDR3 sequence is CASGLVFGGTDTQYF. The CDR3 DNA follows: TGTGCTAGTGGTTTGGTATTCGGAGGCACAGATACGCAGTATTTT.

V is TRBV5-1 and J is TRBJ1-2; 7 positions match TRBD1. The CDR3 is 18 residues long. CDR1 SGHRS and CDR2 YFSETQ come from the germline V gene. V lost 9 bases to trimming and J lost 8 bases; unmatched junction nucleotides: 28. CDR3 protein: CATRVGLRTGLLVGGYTF. The CDR3 nucleotides read TGCGCCACCAGGGTGGGTCTTCGGACAGGCCTCTTAGTTGGGGGCTACACCTTC.

CDR3 residues: CASSIGGTTDTQYF. The CDR3 nucleotides read TGTGCCAGTAGTATTGGGGGCACGACAGATACGCAGTATTTT. J is TRBJ2-3 and V is TRBV19; TRBD1 might be the D (6 bases). The CDR3 is 14 amino acids. V shed 3 bases and J shed 3 bases, with 10 bases lying between them. The germline V gene has CDR1 LNHDA and CDR2 SQIVND (reference sequence).

CDR3 loop: CASRFGSTGLLVYGYTF. The CDR3 bases are TGCGCCAGCCGCTTTGGGTCGACAGGGCTCTTAGTGTATGGCTACACCTTC. This sequence joins TRBV10-1 and TRBJ1-2, with 7 bases that match TRBD1. V lost 8 bases, J lost 5 bases, and 20 bases stayed unmatched. This CDR3 comprises 17 residues. Germline CDR1 reads WNHNN; CDR2 reads SYGVQD (reference sequence).

The gene calls are TRBV30 and TRBJ2-2; TRBD1 matches at 9 bases. The germline V gene encodes CDR1 GTSNPN and CDR2 SVGIG (reference sequence). Trimming at V came to 4 bases and at J to 6 bases, leaving 15 bases not matched to a gene. CDR3 length equals 17 residues. Here the CDR3 reads CAWILPGQGEKAGELFF. The CDR3 DNA reads TGTGCCTGGATCCTCCCGGGACAGGGTGAGAAAGCCGGGGAGCTGTTTTTT.

The rearrangement joins TRBV4-2 to TRBJ2-1; TRBD2 matches at 14 bases. Germline CDR1 is LGHNA and CDR2 is YNFKEQ. With 1 base clipped from V and 4 bases from J, the junction kept 0 bases outside the gene matches. This CDR3 is built from 16 residues. CDR3 sequence reads: CASSQGTSGRYNEQFF. In nucleotides, the CDR3 is TGTGCCAGCAGCCAAGGGACTAGCGGGAGGTACAATGAGCAGTTCTTC.

The V gene is TRBV18, the J gene TRBJ1-2, with 8 nucleotides matching TRBD1. CDR1 KGHSH and CDR2 LQKENI come from the germline V gene. The length of the CDR3 is 14 residues. J lost 8 bases, V lost 3 bases, and 8 bases had no gene match. Here the CDR3 DNA reads TGTGCCAGCTCACCGACGACAGGGGTCGGGGGCTACACCTTC. It is translated as CASSPTTGVGGYTF.

This sequence joins TRBV18 and TRBJ1-2; tentatively, D is TRBD1 (5 bases). The CDR3 totals 14 residues. V shed 3 bases and J shed 4 bases, with 12 bases lying between them. Germline CDR1 and CDR2: KGHSH and LQKENI. CDR3 protein: CASSPPTESYGYTF. CDR3 in DNA: TGTGCCAGCTCACCTCCGACAGAATCCTATGGCTACACCTTC. Complete variable domain (other parts from reference TRBV18 and TRBJ1-2): NAGVMQNPRHLVRRRGQEARLRCSPMKGHSHVYWYRQLPEEGLKFMVYLQKENIIDESGMPKERFSAEFPKEGPSILRIQQVVRGDSAAYFCASSPPTESYGYTFGSGTRLTVV.

This clone has a single count. V usage is TRBV7-6 and J usage is TRBJ2-7; 7 bases line up with TRBD1. J was trimmed by 3 bases and V by 5 bases; bases with no gene match: 10. The CDR3 consists of 15 residues. CDR1 is SGHVS, CDR2 FNYEAQ, per germline. CDR3 nucleotide sequence: TGTGCCAGCAGCCCGAGACAGGGAAGAGGCTACGAGCAGTACTTC. Translation: CASSPRQGRGYEQYF.

The chain links TRBV10-3 to TRBJ1-1, with no clear D. In germline, CDR1 is ENHRY, CDR2 SYGVKD. Between the trimmed V and J ends, which lost 0 bases and 0 bases, there was a span of 11 bases. This CDR3 is built from 16 residues. The CDR3 DNA is TGTGCCATCAGTGAGTCAGGGAGATACATGAACACTGAAGCTTTCTTT. It is translated as CAISESGRYMNTEAFF.

The rearrangement uses TRBV11-1 and TRBJ1-2, with D unclear. V lost 4 bases to trimming and J lost 0 bases, with 18 bases between them. Germline V gene sequence: CDR1 SGHAT, CDR2 FQDESV (reference sequence). The CDR3 is made up of 17 amino acids. CDR3: CASSSRSGRNSNYGYTF. CDR3 coding DNA: TGTGCCAGCAGCTCCCGTTCGGGCAGAAACTCTAACTATGGCTACACCTTC. Using reference TRBV11-1 and TRBJ1-2 for the parts outside the CDR3, the full variable domain is EAEVAQSPRYKITEKSQAVAFWCDPISGHATLYWYRQILGQGPELLVQFQDESVVDDSQLPKDRFSAERLKGVDSTLKIQPAELGDSAMYLCASSSRSGRNSNYGYTFGSGTRLTVV.

The J gene is TRBJ1-1, the V gene TRBV11-2; D remains ambiguous. CDR1 and CDR2 from the germline V gene are SGHAT and FQNNGV. V lost 5 bases to trimming and J lost 5 bases, with 12 bases between them. The CDR3 is 13 amino acids. The CDR3 DNA reads TGTGCCAGCAGCCCCCGGGGAGGTACTGAAGCTTTCTTT. It encodes CASSPRGGTEAFF.

Written as DNA, the CDR3 is TGTGCCAGTAGGAGCAGGGCAAGCGTGAACACTGAAGCTTTCTTT. Translating gives CASRSRASVNTEAFF. The chain recombines TRBV19 with TRBJ1-1; tentatively, D is TRBD1 (5 bases). This CDR3 region has 15 residues. V was trimmed by 6 bases and J by 0 bases, leaving 14 bases between them. Germline loops: CDR1 LNHDA, CDR2 SQIVND (reference sequence).

This clone was observed once. The rearrangement links TRBV10-3 to TRBJ1-5; 8 bases agree with TRBD1. Germline trimming cut 6 bases from V and 3 bases from J; bases unmatched to any gene: 7. Per the germline V gene, CDR1 is ENHRY and CDR2 is SYGVKD. CDR3 length: 15 amino acids. In nucleotides, the CDR3 is TGTGCCATCAGGCCCGGGACAGGCTACAATCAGCCCCAGCATTTT. This sequence encodes CAIRPGTGYNQPQHF.

The genes are TRBV4-3 and TRBJ1-6, with D tentatively TRBD1 (6 bases). The germline V gene has CDR1 LGHNA and CDR2 YSLEER. Between the trimmed V and J ends, which lost 1 base and 7 bases, there was a span of 11 bases. CDR3 length: 15 amino acids. The CDR3 region is CASSQGAGANSPLHF. The CDR3 DNA sequence: TGCGCCAGCAGCCAAGGGGCAGGGGCCAATTCACCCCTCCACTTT.

The genes are TRBV30 and TRBJ1-5, with D maybe TRBD1 (6 bases). The CDR3 runs 14 residues. V gave up 2 bases and J gave up 4 bases, with 12 bases separating them. Germline loops: CDR1 GTSNPN, CDR2 SVGIG (reference sequence). This CDR3 is CAWSSTRGNQPQHF. The CDR3 bases are TGTGCCTGGAGTAGTACTAGGGGGAATCAGCCCCAGCATTTT.